This T cell receptor beta chain was captured by sequencing in a study of T cells expressing NK-cell markers. About the study: Repertoire data for TCR beta were derived from sorted T cells (CD3+CD56+NKG2C+, CD3+CD56+NKG2C- and CD3+CD56-NKG2C+).

Libraries used 5'RACE template switching adding universal primer site and UMIs. For each CDR3 protein, TCRdb gives one entry from its re-call of the 5' RACE reads, without DNA. The ten most abundant clones cover around 4.9% of a sample with 350,000 to 450,000 distinct CDR3 sequences. Points on this clonotype: Its antigen is as yet unknown.

Study-wide results and limits: Of the CD8+ T cell pool in 5 to 7 donors, roughly 1.0-7.0% was accounted for by dominant NKG2C+ clonotypes. For a few donors, these clonotypes were likewise the leading ones in the CD3+CD56-NKG2C+ fraction.

The germline V gene has CDR1 SEHNR and CDR2 FQNEAQ (reference sequence). CDR3 length: 14 residues. The sequenced sample consisted of blood T cells: a sorted CD56 or NKG2C T cell subset, CD4+ or CD8+ T cells, or bulk PBMC T cells (not recorded which). This rearrangement joins TRBV7-9 to TRBJ2-7. The sequence was collected from a man aged 18-75 years in good health. CDR3 loop: CASSSYTGNYEQYF.